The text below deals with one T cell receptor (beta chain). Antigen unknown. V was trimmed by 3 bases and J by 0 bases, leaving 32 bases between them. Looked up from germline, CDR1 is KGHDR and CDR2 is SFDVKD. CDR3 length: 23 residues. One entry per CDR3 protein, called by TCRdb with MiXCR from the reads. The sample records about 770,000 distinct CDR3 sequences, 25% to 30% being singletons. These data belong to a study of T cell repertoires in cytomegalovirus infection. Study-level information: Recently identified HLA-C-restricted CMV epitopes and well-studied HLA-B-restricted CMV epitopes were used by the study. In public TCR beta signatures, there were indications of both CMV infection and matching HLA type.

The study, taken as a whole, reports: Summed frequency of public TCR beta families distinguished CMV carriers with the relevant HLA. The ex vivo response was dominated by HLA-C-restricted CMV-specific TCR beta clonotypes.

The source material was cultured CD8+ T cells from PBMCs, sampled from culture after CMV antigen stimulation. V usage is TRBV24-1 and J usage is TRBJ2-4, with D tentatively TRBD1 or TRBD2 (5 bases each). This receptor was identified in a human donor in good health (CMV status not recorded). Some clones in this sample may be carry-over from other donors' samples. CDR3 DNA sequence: TGTGCCACCAGTGATATCGCGGACGGTGTCGGGACCGAGCCAAAACTAGCCAAAAACATTCAGTACTTC. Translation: CATSDIADGVGTEPKLAKNIQYF.